This T cell receptor beta chain was captured by sequencing in a study of control samples from healthy donors and cancer patients. The CDR3 runs to 16 residues. V dropped 0 bases and J dropped 1; count of bases not matched to a gene: 4. The germline gives CDR1 MNHEY, CDR2 SVGAGI. Assay: immunoSEQ multiplex PCR; the TCRdb copy retains only in-frame clones and omits some. The sample lists around 120,000 clones, about 93% occurring once. This clonotype was sampled from a man over 45 with head and neck cancer. The rearrangement uses TRBV6-5 and TRBJ1-2; TRBD1 matches 8 bases. Sequenced material: PBMCs. The CDR3 nucleotides are TGTGCCAGCAGTTACTCCGGACAGGGTATTAACTATGGCTACACCTTC. It encodes CASSYSGQGINYGYTF.